The next 31 T cell receptor beta chains were all read from a single sample in a study of blood T cell repertoires in COVID-19. Profiling relied on immunoSEQ multiplex PCR, and the TCRdb table lists in-frame clones only, not all of them. This sample has under 200,000 clones, with more than 65% found just once. The sequencing input was PBMCs or T cells enriched from blood (not recorded which). The receptor source for this set is a man in his sixties who had recovered from COVID-19.

This clone is a singleton in its sample. The chain's CDR3 is CASSNRQRSDTQYF. As DNA, the CDR3 is TGTGCCAGTAGTAACCGACAGAGATCAGATACGCAGTATTTT. The chain uses TRBV19 and TRBJ2-3; D is possibly TRBD1 (5 bases). The CDR3 runs 14 residues. Looked up from germline, CDR1 is LNHDA and CDR2 is SQIVND (reference sequence). Trimming took off 4 bases at V and 4 bases at J, with 12 bases between the two ends. The complete variable domain, with remaining parts taken from reference TRBV19 and TRBJ2-3, reads DGGITQSPKYLFRKEGQNVTLSCEQNLNHDAMYWYRQDPGQGLRLIYYSQIVNDFQKGDIAEGYSVSREKKESFPLTVTSAQKNPTAFYLCASSNRQRSDTQYFGPGTRLTVL.

This chain links TRBV19 with TRBJ2-5; D might be TRBD2 (6 bases). Looked up from germline, CDR1 is LNHDA and CDR2 is SQIVND (reference sequence). V was cut by 3 bases and J by 5 bases, with 13 bases left in between. The CDR3 is made up of 14 amino acids. The CDR3 sequence is CASSMMSGGETQYF. As DNA, the CDR3 is TGTGCCAGTAGTATGATGTCTGGGGGGGAGACCCAGTACTTC. Together with reference TRBV19 and TRBJ2-5, the CDR3 gives the full variable domain: DGGITQSPKYLFRKEGQNVTLSCEQNLNHDAMYWYRQDPGQGLRLIYYSQIVNDFQKGDIAEGYSVSREKKESFPLTVTSAQKNPTAFYLCASSMMSGGETQYFGPGTRLLVL.

The rearrangement links TRBV6-1 to TRBJ1-2; 12 bases are shared with TRBD1. J gave up 4 bases and V 3 bases, and 12 bases lay outside the gene matches. This CDR3 contains 18 residues. The germline V gene encodes CDR1 MNHNS and CDR2 SASEGT. CDR3 sequence: CASSDRLGQGATSYGYTF. The CDR3 DNA reads as TGTGCCAGCAGTGACCGGTTGGGACAGGGGGCGACTAGCTATGGCTACACCTTC.

The J gene is TRBJ2-7, the V gene TRBV11-1; TRBD1 agrees at 7 bases. Germline values: CDR1 SGHAT, CDR2 FQDESV (reference sequence). This CDR3 is 15 amino acids long. Unmatched junction bases numbered 12, after V lost 4 bases and J lost 6 bases. As DNA, the CDR3 is TGTGCCAGCAGCTCATTATCCGCAGGGACAGTCGAGCAGTACTTC. Its protein is CASSSLSAGTVEQYF.

The rearrangement links TRBV11-3 to TRBJ2-1; TRBD2 agrees at 7 bases. This CDR3 is 15 amino acids long. V lost 4 bases and J lost 0; bases outside the gene matches: 3. Germline CDR1 SGHNT, CDR2 YENEEA. The CDR3 nucleotides are TGTGCCAGCAGCTCGGGCGGGAGCTCCTACAATGAGCAGTTCTTC. It yields the protein CASSSGGSSYNEQFF.

The chain joins TRBV4-2 to TRBJ2-5; D is possibly TRBD2 (7 bases). The germline CDR1 and CDR2 sequences are LGHNA and YNFKEQ. The CDR3 extends over 15 amino acids. V was shortened by 0 bases and J by 2 bases, with 10 bases between the two germline ends. CDR3 DNA sequence: TGTGCCAGCAGCCAAGAGCGGGGGCCTCAAGAGACCCAGTACTTC. Translating gives CASSQERGPQETQYF.

This clone was detected once. CDR3 residues: CASRSSGGALDEQFF. DNA for the CDR3: TGTGCCAGCAGAAGTAGCGGGGGGGCCCTGGATGAGCAGTTCTTC. J is TRBJ2-1 and V is TRBV6-5; 11 bases agree with TRBD2. The V and J ends lost 6 bases and 8 bases, in that order; junction bases with no gene match: 9. The CDR3 runs to 15 residues. The V gene's germline CDR1 is MNHEY and CDR2 SVGAGI.

V usage is TRBV6-6 and J usage is TRBJ2-2; 9 bases match TRBD1. The J segment lost 1 base and the V segment lost 6 bases, leaving 18 bases of the junction unmatched. Germline V lookup: CDR1 MNHNY, CDR2 SVGAGI (reference sequence). The CDR3 spans 20 residues. In DNA form, the CDR3 reads TGTGCCAGCAGCTTCCGGGACAGGGCCCTGCGAAGTGGGAACACCGGGGAGCTGTTTTTT. It translates to CASSFRDRALRSGNTGELFF.

The chain recombines TRBV9 with TRBJ2-2; maybe TRBD2 (5 bases). CDR1 SGDLS and CDR2 YYNGEE come from the germline V gene. This CDR3 spans 17 amino acids. Between the trimmed V and J ends, which lost 0 bases and 4 bases, there was a span of 16 bases. CDR3 residues: CASSVGGLAYGTGELFF. The DNA of the CDR3 is TGTGCCAGCAGCGTAGGTGGGCTAGCTTATGGCACCGGGGAGCTGTTTTTT.

This sequence joins TRBV27 and TRBJ1-6; a weak D match, TRBD1 (6 bases). In germline, CDR1 is MNHEY, CDR2 SMNVEV (reference sequence). The CDR3 loop spans 15 amino acids. The germline V and J ends were trimmed by 5 bases and 9 bases, with 17 bases remaining between them. The CDR3 nucleotides are TGTGCCAGCAGTCCCTCGGCAGGGGTAGGTTCACCCCTCCACTTT. Translated, it gives CASSPSAGVGSPLHF.

The chain is built from TRBV5-1 and TRBJ2-2; weak D call: TRBD2 (6 bases). The CDR3 loop spans 15 amino acids. Looked up from germline, CDR1 is SGHRS and CDR2 is YFSETQ. V lost 2 bases and J lost 4, with 12 bases in between. The CDR3 sequence is CASSLSRRGTGELFF. In nucleotides, the CDR3 is TGCGCCAGCAGCTTATCAAGGAGGGGCACCGGGGAGCTGTTTTTT.

This chain links TRBV12-3 or TRBV12-4 with TRBJ2-1; a weak D match, TRBD2 (5 bases). The CDR3 runs 13 residues. With 3 bases removed from V and 10 bases from J, the gap between germline ends came to 13 bases. The CDR3 spells CASSFLARFEQFF. In nucleotides, the CDR3 is TGTGCCAGCAGTTTCCTAGCCCGGTTCGAGCAGTTCTTC.

The chain's CDR3 is CASSMLAGVGETQYF. The CDR3 DNA follows: TGTGCCAGTAGTATGCTAGCGGGAGTCGGGGAGACCCAGTACTTC. This chain links TRBV19 with TRBJ2-5; 10 bases match TRBD2. Per germline, CDR1 LNHDA and CDR2 SQIVND (reference sequence). V dropped 3 bases and J dropped 5; count of bases not matched to a gene: 6. The CDR3 extends over 15 amino acids.

This chain connects TRBV7-3 to TRBJ2-2; D is possibly TRBD1 (8 bases). Per germline, CDR1 SGHTA and CDR2 FQGTGA. The ends were cut back, 5 bases at V and 5 bases at J, with 15 bases in the middle. The CDR3 length is 15 residues. The chain's CDR3 is CASSPQGGGTGELFF. Written as DNA, the CDR3 is TGTGCCAGCAGCCCACAGGGGGGAGGGACCGGGGAGCTGTTTTTT.

This chain joins TRBV28 and TRBJ2-5; D is perhaps TRBD2 (6 bases). CDR3 size: 14 residues. V lost 4 bases and J 2 bases, leaving 11 bases between the germline ends. Germline assignment: CDR1 MDHEN and CDR2 SYDVKM. The CDR3 sequence is CASSWAAGQETQYF. The CDR3 coding sequence is TGTGCCAGCAGTTGGGCGGCGGGGCAAGAGACCCAGTACTTC.

V gene TRBV27 combines with J gene TRBJ1-5; TRBD1 is a possible D gene (6 bases). Trimming removed 6 bases from V and 7 bases from J, with 13 bases in between. This CDR3 has 13 amino acids. Germline CDR1 and CDR2: MNHEY and SMNVEV (reference sequence). The CDR3 reads CASSLQGRQPQHF. CDR3 in DNA: TGTGCCAGCAGCCTACAGGGTCGGCAGCCCCAGCATTTT.

The chain combines TRBV18 with TRBJ1-3, with TRBD1 matching over 7 bases. CDR1 is KGHSH and CDR2 is LQKENI in the germline V gene. The CDR3 contains 16 residues. The V and J ends lost 3 bases and 0 bases, in that order; junction bases with no gene match: 5. This chain's CDR3 is CASSPRQGRSGNTIYF. The CDR3 nucleotides read TGTGCCAGCTCACCGAGACAGGGACGCTCTGGAAACACCATATATTTT.

The chain uses TRBV28 and TRBJ2-7; 7 bases agree with TRBD2. The CDR3 loop spans 15 amino acids. Trimming cost V 6 bases and J 0 bases; bases outside gene matches: 8. The germline CDR1 and CDR2 sequences are MDHEN and SYDVKM. CDR3 residues: CASSFGAGPSYEQYF. CDR3 coding DNA: TGTGCCAGCAGCTTTGGAGCGGGACCCTCCTACGAGCAGTACTTC. Based on the CDR3 plus reference TRBV28 and TRBJ2-7, the full variable domain is DVKVTQSSRYLVKRTGEKVFLECVQDMDHENMFWYRQDPGLGLRLIYFSYDVKMKEKGDIPEGYSVSREKKERFSLILESASTNQTSMYLCASSFGAGPSYEQYFGPGTRLTVT.

The J gene is TRBJ1-4, the V gene TRBV5-1; TRBD1 matches 9 bases. The CDR3 runs 15 residues. Germline V gene data show CDR1 as SGHRS and CDR2 as YFSETQ. Unmatched junction bases numbered 6, after V lost 4 bases and J lost 5 bases. CDR3 in amino acids: CASSRPGTGNEKLFF. In DNA form, the CDR3 reads TGCGCCAGCAGCCGACCCGGGACAGGGAATGAAAAACTGTTTTTT.

The gene calls are TRBV25-1 and TRBJ1-2; weak D call: TRBD1 (5 bases). Germline V gene sequence: CDR1 MGHDK, CDR2 SYGVNS. V was shortened by 8 bases and J by 8 bases, with 18 bases between the two germline ends. The CDR3 sequence is 13 residues long. The CDR3 loop is CASRPGNQRGYTF. The DNA of the CDR3 is TGTGCCAGCCGCCCAGGGAACCAAAGGGGCTACACCTTC.

A single count supports this clone. The rearrangement uses TRBV4-1 and TRBJ2-7; 10 bases line up with TRBD2. CDR3 length: 15 residues. The J segment lost 2 bases and the V segment lost 4 bases, leaving 5 bases of the junction unmatched. The germline gives CDR1 MGHRA, CDR2 YSYEKL. As DNA, the CDR3 is TGCGCCAGCAGCCTAAATAGCGGGGGGACCTACGAGCAGTACTTC. This translates into CASSLNSGGTYEQYF.

The chain uses TRBV5-1 and TRBJ1-5, with 8 nucleotides matching TRBD1. The junction had 13 bases not matched to a gene; V was cut back by 5 bases and J by 3 bases. Germline lookup yields CDR1 SGHRS and CDR2 YFSETQ. The CDR3 loop spans 17 amino acids. The CDR3 loop is CASSQSTGDPLNQPQHF. As DNA, the CDR3 is TGCGCCAGCAGTCAATCGACAGGGGACCCCCTCAATCAGCCCCAGCATTTT.

The V call is TRBV28, the J call TRBJ2-3; 13 bases agree with TRBD2. J lost 2 bases, V lost 5 bases, and 10 bases had no gene match. Germline loops: CDR1 MDHEN, CDR2 SYDVKM. The CDR3 totals 18 residues. As DNA, the CDR3 is TGTGCCAGCAGTCCGCTGGGGACTAGCGGGACCCACACAGATACGCAGTATTTT. Translating it yields CASSPLGTSGTHTDTQYF.

This chain connects TRBV4-1 to TRBJ1-3, with unresolved D. Trimming stripped 1 base from V and 0 bases from J, with 10 bases between. The CDR3 runs to 16 residues. Germline CDR1 MGHRA, CDR2 YSYEKL. The DNA for the CDR3 is TGCGCCAGCAGCCAAGCGACGGGTTACTCTGGAAACACCATATATTTT. It translates to CASSQATGYSGNTIYF.

The CDR3 here is CASSSGIRTGELFF. Written as DNA, the CDR3 is TGTGCCAGCAGCTCAGGGATCCGTACCGGGGAGCTGTTTTTT. This rearrangement joins TRBV11-3 to TRBJ2-2, with TRBD1 as a possible D gene (5 bases). Germline V CDR1 and CDR2: SGHNT, YENEEA. CDR3 size: 14 residues. V lost 4 bases and J lost 5, with 11 bases in between.

J is TRBJ2-1 and V is TRBV28, with a tentative D call TRBD1 (6 bases). CDR3 length: 15 amino acids. V was shortened by 2 bases and J by 3 bases, with 11 bases between the two germline ends. The V gene's germline CDR1 is MDHEN and CDR2 SYDVKM. CDR3 in DNA: TGTGCCAGCAGTTTAGGGGGCGCCTTCTACAATGAGCAGTTCTTC. Translated: CASSLGGAFYNEQFF. Together with reference TRBV28 and TRBJ2-1, the CDR3 gives the full variable domain: DVKVTQSSRYLVKRTGEKVFLECVQDMDHENMFWYRQDPGLGLRLIYFSYDVKMKEKGDIPEGYSVSREKKERFSLILESASTNQTSMYLCASSLGGAFYNEQFFGPGTRLTVL.

The CDR3 here is CASSLGPRQSTGAYEQYF. The CDR3 DNA reads as TGTGCCAGCAGCTTAGGCCCCCGACAGTCGACAGGGGCGTACGAGCAGTACTTC. The V and J genes are TRBV7-3 and TRBJ2-7, with 8 positions matching TRBD1. Unmatched junction bases numbered 16, after V lost 2 bases and J lost 4 bases. Germline V gene lookup returns CDR1 SGHTA and CDR2 FQGTGA. The CDR3 totals 18 residues.

This rearrangement joins TRBV11-2 to TRBJ2-1; possible D gene TRBD2, 5 bases. Germline CDR1 and CDR2: SGHAT and FQNNGV. The V end was cut by 6 bases, the J end by 5 bases, with 17 bases between. The CDR3 loop spans 15 amino acids. The DNA of the CDR3 is TGTGCCAGCAGGGAATCCGGGATCCATGACAATGAGCAGTTCTTC. This encodes CASRESGIHDNEQFF. Looking up the rest from reference TRBV11-2 and TRBJ2-1 gives the full variable domain: EAGVAQSPRYKIIEKRQSVAFWCNPISGHATLYWYQQILGQGPKLLIQFQNNGVVDDSQLPKDRFSAERLKGVDSTLKIQPAKLEDSAVYLCASRESGIHDNEQFFGPGTRLTVL.

V usage is TRBV30 and J usage is TRBJ1-1, with D maybe TRBD1 (5 bases). CDR3 length: 16 amino acids. V was shortened by 4 bases and J by 5 bases, with 23 bases between the two germline ends. The germline gives CDR1 GTSNPN, CDR2 SVGIG (reference sequence). The CDR3 protein is CAWKTGASSRGTEAFF. The CDR3 DNA is TGTGCCTGGAAAACTGGGGCCTCCTCCCGGGGGACTGAAGCTTTCTTT. Full variable domain (missing parts from reference TRBV30 and TRBJ1-1): SQTIHQWPATLVQPVGSPLSLECTVEGTSNPNLYWYRQAAGRGLQLLFYSVGIGQISSEVPQNLSASRPQDRQFILSSKKLLLSDSGFYLCAWKTGASSRGTEAFFGQGTRLTVV.

CDR3: CATTNGGDRTDTQYF. As DNA, the CDR3 is TGTGCCACCACCAACGGGGGGGACCGCACAGATACGCAGTATTTT. The chain carries TRBV15 and TRBJ2-3; TRBD2 matches at 8 bases. The CDR3 extends over 15 amino acids. Germline CDR1 reads LNHNV; CDR2 reads YYDKDF (reference sequence). The junction had 7 bases not matched to a gene; V was cut back by 7 bases and J by 1 base.

The rearrangement links TRBV5-6 to TRBJ1-2; 9 nucleotides match TRBD1. V shed 4 bases, J shed 2 bases, and the junction held 3 bases outside the gene matches. The CDR3 consists of 14 residues. Germline values: CDR1 SGHDT, CDR2 YYEEEE. CDR3 in amino acids: CASSGGQGNYGYTF. CDR3 sequence (DNA): TGTGCCAGCAGCGGTGGACAGGGGAACTATGGCTACACCTTC.